These 24 T cell receptor beta chains share one sample of origin, sequenced in a study of CD8 T cells in ankylosing spondylitis (dated by TCRdb to about 2017). Study-wide conclusions, independent of this receptor: A TCR beta motif made up of eight or nine highly homologous amino acid variants appeared to be characteristic of blood from ankylosing spondylitis patients.

These receptors lack a known antigen. The library came from 5' RACE. The run used an Illumina HiSeq 2500. The public reads were run again by TCRdb, first through fastp at Q25 and then through MiXCR, and only productive beta chains were kept. Rows are combined by CDR3 protein, so each entry shows the most common genes and DNA. In all, the sample holds about 840,000 distinct CDR3 sequences, and 12% of those were seen once. Roughly 0.51% of the sample lies in the top ten. Sequencing used blood, either unsorted or a sorted T cell fraction (not recorded which). The source is a male donor with ankylosing spondylitis.

The V and J genes are TRBV20-1 and TRBJ1-4; 7 bases match TRBD1. This CDR3 has 14 amino acids. The J segment lost 12 bases and the V segment lost 6 bases, leaving 16 bases of the junction unmatched. Germline CDR1 is DFQATT and CDR2 is SNEGSKA (reference sequence). The CDR3, as DNA: TGCAGTGCGAGGCTACAGGGGCCCTCAACGGAACTGTTTTTT. Its protein product is CSARLQGPSTELFF.

This clonotype was seen only a few times. The genes are TRBV9 and TRBJ2-7; tentatively, D is TRBD1 (5 bases). CDR1 is SGDLS and CDR2 is YYNGEE in the germline V gene. The CDR3 has 15 residues. Deletions cut 0 bases from V and 0 bases from J, with 10 bases between. CDR3 amino acids: CASSVGQYSSYEQYF. The CDR3 bases are TGTGCCAGCAGCGTAGGACAGTACAGCTCCTACGAGCAGTACTTC.

The genes are TRBV12-3 or TRBV12-4 and TRBJ1-2, with D unclear. The length of the CDR3 is 12 residues. Trimming removed 3 bases from V and 7 bases from J, with 9 bases in between. The DNA of the CDR3 is TGTGCCAGCAGTTTGGTTTCTCTTGGCTACACCTTC. Its protein is CASSLVSLGYTF.

On this clonotype itself: At one end, the junction sequence differs from germline, possibly due to a read error. The V call is TRBV20-1, the J call TRBJ2-5, with TRBD2 matching over 7 bases. This CDR3 is 12 amino acids long. Germline CDR1 and CDR2: DFQATT and SNEGSKA (reference sequence). The CDR3 here is CSPSGGQETQYF. The CDR3 nucleotides are TGCAGTCCTAGCGGAGGCCAAGAGACCCAGTACTTC.

This clonotype was seen a few times. The chain has TRBV20-1 and TRBJ1-5; 8 bases line up with TRBD1. Germline V gives CDR1 DFQATT, CDR2 SNEGSKA (reference sequence). With 1 base clipped from V and 4 bases from J, the junction kept 9 bases outside the gene matches. The CDR3 spans 16 residues. In DNA form, the CDR3 reads TGCAGTGCTAGAGCTACCTACAGGGGGGTAAATCAGCCCCAGCATTTT. Its translation is CSARATYRGVNQPQHF.

This clonotype was counted between two and nine times. This chain links TRBV7-2 with TRBJ2-5, with D unclear. This CDR3 contains 14 residues. Looked up from germline, CDR1 is SGHTA and CDR2 is FQGNSA. The V end lost 2 bases, the J end lost 2 bases, and 9 bases lay between the germline ends. The CDR3 reads CASSLQWGQETQYF. The CDR3 region has the DNA TGTGCCAGCAGCTTACAATGGGGACAAGAGACCCAGTACTTC.

This clonotype occurred many times. The chain carries TRBV30 and TRBJ2-2; 7 nucleotides align to TRBD1. J lost 8 bases, V lost 1 base, and 4 bases had no gene match. The V gene's germline CDR1 is GTSNPN and CDR2 SVGIG (reference sequence). CDR3 size: 13 residues. The CDR3 DNA reads TGTGCCTGGAGTGCGACAGGGCTGGGGGAGCTGTTTTTT. Translating gives CAWSATGLGELFF. Full variable domain (remainder filled in from reference TRBV30 and TRBJ2-2): SQTIHQWPATLVQPVGSPLSLECTVEGTSNPNLYWYRQAAGRGLQLLFYSVGIGQISSEVPQNLSASRPQDRQFILSSKKLLLSDSGFYLCAWSATGLGELFFGEGSRLTVL.

V and J are TRBV4-3 and TRBJ1-6, with D perhaps TRBD1 (5 bases). The CDR3 totals 14 residues. Trimming cost V 1 base and J 4 bases, with 5 bases left between them. CDR1 and CDR2 (germline): LGHNA, YSLEER. CDR3 nucleotide sequence: TGCGCCAGCAGCCAAGGACAGTATAATTCACCCCTCCACTTT. It specifies CASSQGQYNSPLHF.

The chain joins TRBV12-3 or TRBV12-4 to TRBJ1-5; no definite D call. V shed 3 bases and J shed 2 bases, with 8 bases lying between them. The CDR3 spans 14 residues. CDR3 coding DNA: TGTGCCAGCAGTTTTCAACGGGGCAATCAGCCCCAGCATTTT. It yields the protein CASSFQRGNQPQHF.

The chain combines TRBV4-3 with TRBJ1-3; 7 nucleotides match TRBD1. Germline V CDR1 and CDR2: LGHNA, YSLEER. The CDR3 is made up of 17 amino acids. V shed 0 bases and J 0 bases; nucleotides not matched to a gene: 5. CDR3 sequence reads: CASSQDLGGNSGNTIYF. Written as DNA, the CDR3 is TGCGCCAGCAGCCAAGACCTAGGGGGCAACTCTGGAAACACCATATATTTT.

Note on this clonotype: A far larger clone is off by one base, so a read error is likely. A read error is likely, as this CDR3 ends without the conserved phenylalanine or tryptophan. The V gene is TRBV5-1, the J gene TRBJ2-3; D is uncertain. V was pared by 0 bases and J by 4 bases, with 6 bases between. This CDR3 spans 13 amino acids. Germline V gene lookup returns CDR1 SGHRS and CDR2 YFSETQ. The CDR3 DNA is TGCGCCAGCAGCTTGGGGGAAGCAGATACGCAGTATCTT. Translated: CASSLGEADTQYL.

This clonotype was detected ten times or more. This chain joins TRBV29-1 and TRBJ2-1, with 10 bases that match TRBD2. Unmatched junction bases numbered 2, after V lost 6 bases and J lost 0 bases. The CDR3 sequence is 14 residues long. Germline V CDR1 and CDR2: SQVTM, ANQGSEA. The DNA of the CDR3 is TGCAGCGTGGGACTAGCGAGCTCCTACAATGAGCAGTTCTTC. It codes for CSVGLASSYNEQFF.

This clonotype occurred a few times. The rearrangement joins TRBV20-1 to TRBJ2-7, with 8 positions matching TRBD1. Germline loops: CDR1 DFQATT, CDR2 SNEGSKA (reference sequence). The CDR3 extends over 14 amino acids. Unmatched junction bases numbered 7, after V lost 2 bases and J lost 4 bases. The CDR3 DNA reads TGCAGTGCTAGACGTAGGGACAGGCGGTACGAGCAGTACTTC. Its translation is CSARRRDRRYEQYF.

This chain uses TRBV11-2 with TRBJ2-2, with 14 bases that match TRBD2. CDR3 length: 18 amino acids. After removal of 5 bases from V and 7 bases from J, the junction contained 12 bases not matched to a gene. Germline CDR1 and CDR2: SGHAT and FQNNGV. The CDR3: CASSGPSGLAGGGGELFF. CDR3 nucleotides: TGTGCCAGCAGCGGGCCCTCCGGACTAGCGGGAGGAGGCGGGGAGCTGTTTTTT.

This clonotype has only a few counts. CDR3 coding DNA: TGTGCCAGCTCATCCACTCGACTAGCGTACCTCACCGGGGAGCTGTTTTTT. Encoded protein: CASSSTRLAYLTGELFF. The chain carries TRBV18 and TRBJ2-2; 8 bases match TRBD2. The germline V gene encodes CDR1 KGHSH and CDR2 LQKENI. V shed 5 bases, J shed 4 bases, and the junction held 12 bases outside the gene matches. The CDR3 is 17 residues long. The complete variable domain, with remaining parts taken from reference TRBV18 and TRBJ2-2, reads NAGVMQNPRHLVRRRGQEARLRCSPMKGHSHVYWYRQLPEEGLKFMVYLQKENIIDESGMPKERFSAEFPKEGPSILRIQQVVRGDSAAYFCASSSTRLAYLTGELFFGEGSRLTVL.

The gene calls are TRBV5-1 and TRBJ2-5, with D uncertain. CDR1 is SGHRS, CDR2 YFSETQ, per germline. Trimming took off 3 bases at V and 1 base at J, with 10 bases between the two ends. The CDR3 is made up of 14 amino acids. The CDR3 coding sequence is TGCGCCAGCAGCTCCGGAGCAGGCCAAGAGACCCAGTACTTC. Encoded protein: CASSSGAGQETQYF.

This clonotype came up a few times. The V and J genes are TRBV28 and TRBJ2-1; 8 bases fit TRBD1. The CDR3 length is 15 residues. Losses at the gene ends were 2 bases for V and 6 bases for J; bases not matched to a gene: 6. Looked up from germline, CDR1 is MDHEN and CDR2 is SYDVKM. The chain's CDR3 is CASSLGTQGANEQFF. The CDR3, as DNA: TGTGCCAGCAGTTTAGGGACCCAGGGGGCCAATGAGCAGTTCTTC.

The sample holds a few counts of this clonotype. J is TRBJ2-1 and V is TRBV4-3; possible D gene TRBD2, 5 bases. Between the trimmed V and J ends, which lost 4 bases and 8 bases, there was a span of 15 bases. In germline, CDR1 is LGHNA, CDR2 YSLEER. The CDR3 totals 14 residues. The CDR3 reads CASSRESAVYEQFF. As DNA, the CDR3 is TGCGCCAGCAGCCGGGAGAGCGCTGTTTATGAGCAGTTCTTC.

The chain uses TRBV5-1 and TRBJ2-1; 7 nucleotides agree with TRBD1. The CDR3 length is 15 residues. Germline V gene data show CDR1 as SGHRS and CDR2 as YFSETQ. Germline trimming cut 4 bases from V and 4 bases from J; bases unmatched to any gene: 8. CDR3 sequence reads: CASSGDSGGYNEQFF. DNA of the CDR3: TGCGCCAGCAGCGGGGACAGTGGGGGTTACAATGAGCAGTTCTTC.

This clonotype was observed a few times. The chain couples TRBV5-1 to TRBJ1-2; the D gene is possibly TRBD1 (5 bases). Trimming shortened V by 5 bases and J by 10 bases, and 15 bases separated the two germline ends. Looked up from germline, CDR1 is SGHRS and CDR2 is YFSETQ. CDR3 length: 12 amino acids. CDR3 region: CASSMGVKDYTF. DNA for the CDR3: TGCGCCAGCAGTATGGGGGTAAAGGACTACACCTTC.

The sample holds a few counts of this clonotype. This rearrangement joins TRBV20-1 to TRBJ2-1; 12 bases line up with TRBD2. This CDR3 region has 15 residues. The germline V gene encodes CDR1 DFQATT and CDR2 SNEGSKA (reference sequence). The junction had 9 bases not matched to a gene; V was cut back by 4 bases and J by 8 bases. CDR3 loop: CSATRTSGITDEQFF. The CDR3, as DNA: TGCAGTGCTACCAGGACTAGCGGGATTACCGATGAGCAGTTCTTC.

This clonotype was seen only a few times. The genes are TRBV28 and TRBJ1-1; 7 bases match TRBD1. The CDR3 is made up of 15 amino acids. V shed 3 bases, J shed 3 bases, and the junction held 7 bases outside the gene matches. Germline assignment: CDR1 MDHEN and CDR2 SYDVKM. CDR3 in amino acids: CASSLLVGGDTEAFF. The CDR3 nucleotides are TGTGCCAGCAGTTTGTTGGTAGGGGGCGACACTGAAGCTTTCTTT. The variable domain in full, with the rest retrieved from reference TRBV28 and TRBJ1-1, is DVKVTQSSRYLVKRTGEKVFLECVQDMDHENMFWYRQDPGLGLRLIYFSYDVKMKEKGDIPEGYSVSREKKERFSLILESASTNQTSMYLCASSLLVGGDTEAFFGQGTRLTVV.

The sample holds a few counts of this clonotype. The V and J genes are TRBV4-3 and TRBJ1-2; a possible D gene is TRBD1 (5 bases). Per germline, CDR1 LGHNA and CDR2 YSLEER. The CDR3 runs to 15 residues. Trimming took 4 bases from V and 1 from J, leaving 13 bases between them. CDR3: CASSLSRGGNYGYTF. Here the CDR3 DNA reads TGCGCCAGCAGCCTTTCGAGGGGCGGTAACTATGGCTACACCTTC.

This clonotype was recorded a few times. The J gene is TRBJ1-1, the V gene TRBV27; 8 bases map to TRBD1. The CDR3 is 14 residues long. V was pared by 3 bases and J by 6 bases, with 6 bases of the junction left unmatched. The germline gives CDR1 MNHEY, CDR2 SMNVEV (reference sequence). The CDR3 DNA sequence: TGTGCCAGCAGTTTCGACAGGGGTCGTCCTGAAGCTTTCTTT. Translation gives CASSFDRGRPEAFF.